One and the same sample provided the 3 T cell receptor beta chains below, sequenced in a study of CD8+CD57+ T cells in acquired aplastic anemia. The study profiled TCR beta VDJ and CDR3 using genomic DNA as template. A single record per CDR3 protein comes from TCRdb applying MiXCR to the reads. Of roughly 180,000 distinct CDR3 sequences detected, just over 45% appear once; the ten largest clones hold around 3%. Material: sorted CD4+, CD8+, or CD8+CD57+ T cells (not recorded which) from PBMCs. The receptors were sampled from a human donor in good health.

In this sample, this clonotype turned up a few times. The J gene is TRBJ1-4, the V gene TRBV9; 7 bases agree with TRBD1. This CDR3 has 15 amino acids. Germline loops: CDR1 SGDLS, CDR2 YYNGEE. J was trimmed by 8 bases and V by 4 bases; bases with no gene match: 11. CDR3 DNA: TGTGCCAGCAGCCCCCAAGAGGGGGCATGGGAAAAACTGTTTTTT. Translation gives CASSPQEGAWEKLFF.

As for this clonotype: It is likely a read error, because the conserved phenylalanine at the end of the CDR3 is missing. The J gene is TRBJ1-2, the V gene TRBV20-1, with D unresolved. Germline CDR1 is DFQATT and CDR2 is SNEGSKA (reference sequence). The CDR3 spans 11 residues. Between the trimmed V and J ends, which lost 6 bases and 8 bases, there was a span of 13 bases. The DNA for the CDR3 is TGCAGTGCCAGGAGGACCCAGGGCTACACCTTA. It is translated as CSARRTQGYTL.

The V and J genes are TRBV7-2 and TRBJ2-5, with 10 bases lining up with TRBD1. This CDR3 is built from 18 residues. V was clipped by 4 bases and J by 7 bases; unmatched bases: 18. Germline values: CDR1 SGHTA, CDR2 FQGNSA. The CDR3, as DNA: TGTGCCAGCAGCTCAGCGTTGCTTACCGACAGGGGGCCTGTGACCCAGTACTTC. Its protein is CASSSALLTDRGPVTQYF.